This T cell receptor (beta chain) was profiled in a study of blood T cell repertoires in COVID-19. At the level of the study: PBMCs, B-cell-depleted T cells, or T cells were the source of the cDNA or gDNA that made up the material.

Trimming at V came to 1 base and at J to 7 bases, leaving 1 base not matched to a gene. Per germline, CDR1 SEHNR and CDR2 FQNEAQ (reference sequence). The CDR3 spans 15 residues. Original analysis: For nucleated cells, counts were estimated from reference gene primer amplification. Sequencing used immunoSEQ multiplex PCR; TCRdb keeps in-frame clones, though not all of them. V, J and clone size were drawn from that table, and D and trimming were deduced from the DNA. This table holds about 100,000 clones, 85% found once. The chain has TRBV7-9 and TRBJ1-6; 10 nucleotides line up with TRBD1. This TCR derives from a woman aged 70-85 years with active or convalescent COVID-19. The sequenced sample consisted of peripheral blood. This CDR3 is CASSLGGQGNSPLHF. CDR3 coding DNA: TGTGCCAGCAGCTTAGGGGGACAGGGGAATTCACCCCTCCACTTT.